This T cell receptor (beta chain) was captured by sequencing in a study of control samples from healthy donors and cancer patients. Sequencing was performed with immunoSEQ multiplex PCR; in TCRdb, only in-frame clones are kept and a portion is missing. The sample has tens of thousands of clones, about 88% seen once; the top ten hold 13% to 15%. This clone was found a few times. The ends lost 3 bases at V and 5 bases at J; junction bases unmatched: 1. The V gene's germline CDR1 is LGHDT and CDR2 YNNKEL (reference sequence). The CDR3 is made up of 14 amino acids. This chain links TRBV3-1 (or the pseudogene TRBV3-2) with TRBJ1-6; 7 positions agree with TRBD1. The receptor comes from an older woman in good health. Material for sequencing was blood. CDR3 nucleotides: TGTGCCAGCAGCCATACAGGGGATAATTCACCCCTCCACTTT. This encodes CASSHTGDNSPLHF.